A selection of T cell receptor beta chains follows, all from one sample in a study of blood T cell repertoires in COVID-19. Repertoires were generated with immunoSEQ multiplex PCR, while TCRdb's copy carries only in-frame clones and drops some. The sample shows about 190,000 clones, less than 85% of them seen only once. Sequenced input: PBMCs or T cells enriched from blood (not recorded which). The receptor source for this set is a young woman who had recovered from COVID-19. CDR3s include the opening cysteine and the closing phenylalanine or tryptophan. Fields, in order: D gene, J gene, CDR3 length, V gene, clone size, CDR3 DNA, CDR3 protein. D genes are given only for firm matches. Some rows have no size entry. The others give once, few or many, or a class for an expanded clone.

>TRBD1|TRBJ1-1|14|TRBV6-5|NA
TGTGCCAGCAGTCGACAGGGGTCGAACACTGAAGCTTTCTTT
CASSRQGSNTEAFF
>NA|TRBJ1-1|13|TRBV7-9|NA
TGTGCCAGCAGCTTCTTACAGGGTTCTGAAGCTTTCTTT
CASSFLQGSEAFF
>TRBD2|TRBJ2-7|16|TRBV28|few
TGTGCCAGCAGTTTGGGACTAGCGGGAGAAGCCTACGAGCAGTACTTC
CASSLGLAGEAYEQYF
>NA|TRBJ2-3|15|TRBV24-1|NA
TGTGCCACCAGTGATAACAGAGATAGCACAGATACGCAGTATTTT
CATSDNRDSTDTQYF
>TRBD2|TRBJ2-5|17|TRBV5-1|once
TGCGCCAGCAGCTTGTCTGGACTAGCGGGAGTAGGGGAGACCCAGTACTTC
CASSLSGLAGVGETQYF
>NA|TRBJ1-6|17|TRBV6-6|NA
TGTGCCAGCAGTCTCCCGCAGGGGAGCTCCTATAATTCACCCCTCCACTTT
CASSLPQGSSYNSPLHF
>NA|TRBJ1-1|15|TRBV7-3|few
TGTGCCAGCAGCCCCCCCGGCAAGGCGGTCACTGAAGCTTTCTTT
CASSPPGKAVTEAFF
>TRBD1|TRBJ1-1|15|TRBV6-5|NA
TGTGCCAGCAGTAAGACAGGGGTTATTTACACTGAAGCTTTCTTT
CASSKTGVIYTEAFF
>NA|TRBJ2-3|17|TRBV14|NA
TGTGCCAGCACCGAGACCCCCCCAGGGTCGGGCACAGATACGCAGTATTTT
CASTETPPGSGTDTQYF
>NA|TRBJ2-4|13|TRBV28|NA
TGTGCCAGCGGGCCCGGGCCAGGGAACATTCAGTACTTC
CASGPGPGNIQYF
>NA|TRBJ2-1|11|TRBV7-9|NA
TGTGCCAGCCTGGCAGGGAATGAGCAGTTCTTC
CASLAGNEQFF
>NA|TRBJ2-1|13|TRBV28|NA
TGTGCCAGCAGTTCCCTAGGCGTCAATGAGCAGTTCTTC
CASSSLGVNEQFF
>NA|TRBJ1-1|13|TRBV2|NA
TGTGCCAGCAGGTTGTACAGGAACACTGAAGCTTTCTTT
CASRLYRNTEAFF
>TRBD1|TRBJ1-6|19|TRBV3-1/TRBV3-2|NA
TGTGCCAGCAGCCTACGATTACAGGGGTTGGGCGTTGGGAATTCACCCCTCCACTTT
CASSLRLQGLGVGNSPLHF
>NA|TRBJ1-2|15|TRBV9|NA
TGTGCCAGCAGCGTAGGGGTGGGGTTAGGGGTCGGCTACACCTTC
CASSVGVGLGVGYTF
>TRBD1|TRBJ1-3|16|TRBV19|few
TGTGCCAGTAGTATTGCGGACAGGGGATTTGGAAACACCATATATTTT
CASSIADRGFGNTIYF
>TRBD2|TRBJ2-1|15|TRBV4-2|NA
TGTGCCAGCAGCCAAGATCAGGGGACTAGCAATGAGCAGTTCTTC
CASSQDQGTSNEQFF
>TRBD1|TRBJ1-4|15|TRBV7-9|NA
TGTGCCAGCAGCCCCATAGACAGGGCTAATGAAAAACTGTTTTTT
CASSPIDRANEKLFF
>NA|TRBJ1-5|15|TRBV3-1/TRBV3-2|NA
TGTGCCAGCAGCCAAGATAGCAGGGCGGTTCAGCCCCAGCATTTT
CASSQDSRAVQPQHF
>NA|TRBJ1-1|13|TRBV5-4|NA
TGTGCCAGCAGCAAACAGGAGAACACTGAAGCTTTCTTT
CASSKQENTEAFF
>NA|TRBJ1-4|13|TRBV2|NA
TGTGCCAGCAATGTAGGGGGTAATGAAAAACTGTTTTTT
CASNVGGNEKLFF
>NA|TRBJ2-1|15|TRBV5-1|NA
TGCGCCAGCAGAACTGGTCCGGCGGCCTACAATGAGCAGTTCTTC
CASRTGPAAYNEQFF
>TRBD1|TRBJ1-2|14|TRBV5-5|once
TGTGCCAGCAGCCTTAGACAGGGGGCTAGTGGCTACACCTTC
CASSLRQGASGYTF
>TRBD1|TRBJ1-6|15|TRBV5-5|NA
TGTGCCAGCAGCTTGCGCGACAGGGAGAATTCACCCCTCCACTTT
CASSLRDRENSPLHF
>NA|TRBJ1-3|14|TRBV9|NA
TGTGCCAGCAGCGAACAGGGAAAACAAAACACCATATATTTT
CASSEQGKQNTIYF
>NA|TRBJ1-3|15|TRBV3-1/TRBV3-2|NA
TGTGCCAGCAGACTACAGGGAAGGGGCGGAAACACCATATATTTT
CASRLQGRGGNTIYF
>NA|TRBJ2-3|16|TRBV6-1|NA
TGTGCCAGCAGTGAAGCGGGAGCGGGCTTCACAGATACGCAGTATTTT
CASSEAGAGFTDTQYF
>NA|TRBJ2-3|15|TRBV7-2|many
TGTGCCAGCAGCTTAGGCAGGGCCGCACAAGATACGCAGTATTTT
CASSLGRAAQDTQYF
>NA|TRBJ2-3|15|TRBV5-1|NA
TGCGCCAGCAGCTCTACTAGCCGGGGCACAGATACGCAGTATTTT
CASSSTSRGTDTQYF
>NA|TRBJ2-4|17|TRBV28|NA
TGTGCCAGCAAAAGGGGGTGGGGGCCCCGAGCCAAAAACATTCAGTACTTC
CASKRGWGPRAKNIQYF
>NA|TRBJ1-1|15|TRBV25-1|NA
TGTGCCAGCAGTGAAGTAGGGGGACCGAACACTGAAGCTTTCTTT
CASSEVGGPNTEAFF
>NA|TRBJ1-2|14|TRBV5-4|NA
TGTGCCAGCAGCTTTCCTGGGGGCAGCTATGGCTACACCTTC
CASSFPGGSYGYTF
>NA|TRBJ1-6|15|TRBV7-9|NA
TGTGCCAGCAGCTTAGGAGGGCTAAATAATTCACCCCTCCACTTT
CASSLGGLNNSPLHF